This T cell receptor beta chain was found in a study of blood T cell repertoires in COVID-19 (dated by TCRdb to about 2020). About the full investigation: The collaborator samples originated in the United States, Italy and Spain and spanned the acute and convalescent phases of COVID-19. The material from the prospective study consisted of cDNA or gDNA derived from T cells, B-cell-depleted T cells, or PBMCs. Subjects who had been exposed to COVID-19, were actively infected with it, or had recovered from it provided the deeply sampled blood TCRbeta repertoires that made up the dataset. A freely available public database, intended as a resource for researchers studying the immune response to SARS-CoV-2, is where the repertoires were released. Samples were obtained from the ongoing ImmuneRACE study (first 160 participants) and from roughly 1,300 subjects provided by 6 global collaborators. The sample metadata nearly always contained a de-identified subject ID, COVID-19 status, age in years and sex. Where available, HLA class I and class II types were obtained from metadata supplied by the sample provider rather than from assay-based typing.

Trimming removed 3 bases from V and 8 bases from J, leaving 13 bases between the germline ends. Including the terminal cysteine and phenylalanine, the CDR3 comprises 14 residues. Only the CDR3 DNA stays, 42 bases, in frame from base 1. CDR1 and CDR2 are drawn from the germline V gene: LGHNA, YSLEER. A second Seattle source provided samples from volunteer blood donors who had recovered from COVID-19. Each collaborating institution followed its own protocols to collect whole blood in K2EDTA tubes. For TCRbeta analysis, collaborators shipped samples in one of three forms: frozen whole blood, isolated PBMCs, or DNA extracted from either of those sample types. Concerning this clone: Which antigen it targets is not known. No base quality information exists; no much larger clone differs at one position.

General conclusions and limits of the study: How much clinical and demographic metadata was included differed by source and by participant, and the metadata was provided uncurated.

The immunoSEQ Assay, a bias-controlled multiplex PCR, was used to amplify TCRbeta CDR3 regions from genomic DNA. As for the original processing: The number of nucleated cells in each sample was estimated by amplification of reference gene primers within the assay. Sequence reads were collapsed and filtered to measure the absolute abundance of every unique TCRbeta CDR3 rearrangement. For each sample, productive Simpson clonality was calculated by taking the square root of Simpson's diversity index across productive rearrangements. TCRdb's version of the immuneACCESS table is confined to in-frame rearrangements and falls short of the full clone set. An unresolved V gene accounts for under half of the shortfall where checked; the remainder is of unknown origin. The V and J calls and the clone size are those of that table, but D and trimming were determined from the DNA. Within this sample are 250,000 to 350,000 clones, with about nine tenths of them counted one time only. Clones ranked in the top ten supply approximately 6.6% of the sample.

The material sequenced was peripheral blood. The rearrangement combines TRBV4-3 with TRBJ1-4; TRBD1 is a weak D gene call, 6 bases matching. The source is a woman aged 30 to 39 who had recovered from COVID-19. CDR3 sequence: CASSQELDREKLFF. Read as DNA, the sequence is TGCGCCAGCAGCCAGGAACTTGACAGGGAAAAACTGTTTTTT.